The clone carrying this T cell receptor beta chain was detected only a few times. Its antigen is unidentified. These data are taken from a study of vaccination and CD4 T cells after COVID-19. Sequencing of the DNA from cultured CD4+ T cells was carried out with the Oncomine TCR Beta short-read assay. One entry per CDR3 protein, called by TCRdb with MiXCR from the PCR reads. The sample includes around 15,000 distinct CDR3 sequences, around 60% seen only once; the top ten take approximately 11%. Regarding treatment: roughly 10-day PBMC culture with coronavirus spike peptide pools or control peptides (ViraFEST assay). CDR3 length: 14 amino acids. Trimming removed 6 bases from V and 1 base from J, with 9 bases in between.

This clonotype was obtained from a human donor who had recovered from COVID-19. Material for sequencing was CD4+ T cells from blood, cultured in vitro. This rearrangement joins TRBV12-3 or TRBV12-4 to TRBJ2-2; D may be TRBD2 (5 bases). The CDR3 region is CASRGVGNTGELFF. The CDR3 DNA is TGTGCCAGCAGGGGAGTGGGGAACACCGGGGAGCTGTTTTTT.